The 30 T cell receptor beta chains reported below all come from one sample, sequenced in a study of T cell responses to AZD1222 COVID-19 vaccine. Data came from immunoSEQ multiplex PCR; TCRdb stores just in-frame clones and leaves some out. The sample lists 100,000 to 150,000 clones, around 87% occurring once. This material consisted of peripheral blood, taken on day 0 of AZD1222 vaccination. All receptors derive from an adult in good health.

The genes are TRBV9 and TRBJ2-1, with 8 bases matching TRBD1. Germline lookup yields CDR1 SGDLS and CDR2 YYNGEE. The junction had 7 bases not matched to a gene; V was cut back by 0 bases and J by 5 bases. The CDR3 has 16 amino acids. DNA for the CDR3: TGTGCCAGCAGCGTAGATCCCAGGGGGCCAGACAATGAGCAGTTCTTC. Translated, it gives CASSVDPRGPDNEQFF.

In DNA, the CDR3 is TGTGCCAGCAGCGCGGGACAGGGTTCTAACTATGGCTACACCTTC. Translated, it gives CASSAGQGSNYGYTF. The V call is TRBV5-5, the J call TRBJ1-2, with 9 bases fitting TRBD1. CDR3 length equals 15 residues. Per the germline V gene, CDR1 is SGHKS and CDR2 is YYEKEE (reference sequence). Trimming cost V 4 bases and J 0 bases; bases outside gene matches: 4.

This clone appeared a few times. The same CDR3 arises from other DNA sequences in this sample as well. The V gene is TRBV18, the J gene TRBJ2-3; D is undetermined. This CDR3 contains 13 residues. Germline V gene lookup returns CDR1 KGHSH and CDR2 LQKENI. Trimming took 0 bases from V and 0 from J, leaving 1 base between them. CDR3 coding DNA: TGTGCCAGCTCACCACCGAGCACAGATACGCAGTATTTT. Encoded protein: CASSPPSTDTQYF.

In nucleotides, the CDR3 is TGTGCCAGCAGTGAAAGGACTAGCCCACCCTATACGCAGTATTTT. Translating gives CASSERTSPPYTQYF. The gene calls are TRBV7-9 and TRBJ2-3, with 8 bases that match TRBD2. Germline-derived CDR1 and CDR2 are SEHNR and FQNEAQ (reference sequence). After removal of 6 bases from V and 7 bases from J, the junction contained 12 bases not matched to a gene. The CDR3 covers 15 residues.

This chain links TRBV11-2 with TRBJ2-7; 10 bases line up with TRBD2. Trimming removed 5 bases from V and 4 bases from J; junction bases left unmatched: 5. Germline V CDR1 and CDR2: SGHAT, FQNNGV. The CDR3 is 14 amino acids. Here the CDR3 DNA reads TGTGCCAGCAGCCTAGCGGGAGTCGATTACGAGCAGTACTTC. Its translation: CASSLAGVDYEQYF.

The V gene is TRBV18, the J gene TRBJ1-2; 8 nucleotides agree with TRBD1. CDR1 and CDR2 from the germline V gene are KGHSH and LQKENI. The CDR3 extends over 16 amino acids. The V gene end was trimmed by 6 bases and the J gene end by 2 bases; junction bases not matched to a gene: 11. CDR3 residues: CASSPIGTGGNYGYTF. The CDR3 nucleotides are TGTGCCAGCTCCCCGATCGGCACAGGGGGGAACTATGGCTACACCTTC.

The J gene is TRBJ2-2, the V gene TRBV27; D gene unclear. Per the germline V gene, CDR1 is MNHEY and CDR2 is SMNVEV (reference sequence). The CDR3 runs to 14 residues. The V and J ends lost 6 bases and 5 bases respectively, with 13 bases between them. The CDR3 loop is CASSHGQVTGELFF. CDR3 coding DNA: TGTGCCAGCAGCCACGGCCAGGTAACCGGGGAGCTGTTTTTT.

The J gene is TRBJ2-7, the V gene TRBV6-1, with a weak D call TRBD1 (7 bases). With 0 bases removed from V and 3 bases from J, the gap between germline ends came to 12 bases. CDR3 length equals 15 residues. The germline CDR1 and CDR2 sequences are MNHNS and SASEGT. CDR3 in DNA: TGTGCCAGCAGTGAAGCCCAGGGGGGATACTACGAGCAGTACTTC. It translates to CASSEAQGGYYEQYF.

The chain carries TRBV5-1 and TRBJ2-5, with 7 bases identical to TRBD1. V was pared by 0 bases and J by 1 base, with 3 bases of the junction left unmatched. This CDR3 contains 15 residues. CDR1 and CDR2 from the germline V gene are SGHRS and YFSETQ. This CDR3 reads CASSLDGQVQETQYF. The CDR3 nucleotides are TGCGCCAGCAGCTTGGACGGACAGGTCCAAGAGACCCAGTACTTC.

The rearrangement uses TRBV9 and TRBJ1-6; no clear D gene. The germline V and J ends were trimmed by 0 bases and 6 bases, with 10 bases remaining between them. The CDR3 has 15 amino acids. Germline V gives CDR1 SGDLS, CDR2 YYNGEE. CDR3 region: CASSVEPGGNSPLHF. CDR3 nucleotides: TGTGCCAGCAGCGTAGAACCGGGAGGTAATTCACCCCTCCACTTT.

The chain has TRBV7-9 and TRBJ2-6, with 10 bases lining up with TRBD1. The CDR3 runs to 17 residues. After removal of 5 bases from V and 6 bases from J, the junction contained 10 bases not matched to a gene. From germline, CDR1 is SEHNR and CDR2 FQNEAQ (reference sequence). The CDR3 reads CASSGGTGASKANVLTF. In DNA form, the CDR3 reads TGTGCCAGCAGCGGCGGGACAGGGGCCTCTAAGGCCAACGTCCTGACTTTC.

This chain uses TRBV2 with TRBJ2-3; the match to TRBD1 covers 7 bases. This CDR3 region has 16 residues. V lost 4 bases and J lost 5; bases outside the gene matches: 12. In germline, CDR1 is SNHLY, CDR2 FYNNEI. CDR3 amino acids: CASSGGRGRGKDTQYF. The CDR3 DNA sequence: TGTGCCAGCAGTGGGGGTAGGGGGCGCGGTAAAGATACGCAGTATTTT.

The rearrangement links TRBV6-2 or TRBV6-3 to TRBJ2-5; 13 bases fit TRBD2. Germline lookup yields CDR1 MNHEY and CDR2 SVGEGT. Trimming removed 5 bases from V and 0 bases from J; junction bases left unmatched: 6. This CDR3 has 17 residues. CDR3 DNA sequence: TGTGCCAGCAGTCAAAGGACTAGCGGGAGCTACCAAGAGACCCAGTACTTC. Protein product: CASSQRTSGSYQETQYF.

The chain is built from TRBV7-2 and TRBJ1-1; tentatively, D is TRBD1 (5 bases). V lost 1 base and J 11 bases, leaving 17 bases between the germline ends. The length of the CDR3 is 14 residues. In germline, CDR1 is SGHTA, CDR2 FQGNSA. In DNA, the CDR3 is TGTGCCAGCAGCTTAGGCTGGGGACGTGGAGGCGCTTTCTTT. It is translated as CASSLGWGRGGAFF.

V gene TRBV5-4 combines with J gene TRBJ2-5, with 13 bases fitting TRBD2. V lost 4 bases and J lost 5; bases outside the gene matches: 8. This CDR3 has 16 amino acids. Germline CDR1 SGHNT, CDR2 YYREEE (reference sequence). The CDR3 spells CASSNLLAGGRETQYF. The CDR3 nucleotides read TGTGCCAGCAGCAACTTACTAGCGGGGGGGCGGGAGACCCAGTACTTC. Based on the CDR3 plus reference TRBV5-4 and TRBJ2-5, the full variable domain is ETGVTQSPTHLIKTRGQQVTLRCSSQSGHNTVSWYQQALGQGPQFIFQYYREEENGRGNFPPRFSGLQFPNYSSELNVNALELDDSALYLCASSNLLAGGRETQYFGPGTRLLVL.

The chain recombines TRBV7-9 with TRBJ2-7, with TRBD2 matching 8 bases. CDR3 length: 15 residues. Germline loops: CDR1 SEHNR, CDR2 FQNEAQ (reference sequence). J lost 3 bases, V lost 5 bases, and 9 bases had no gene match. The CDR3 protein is CASSSPTSGRYEQYF. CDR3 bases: TGTGCCAGCAGCAGCCCCACTAGCGGCCGCTACGAGCAGTACTTC.

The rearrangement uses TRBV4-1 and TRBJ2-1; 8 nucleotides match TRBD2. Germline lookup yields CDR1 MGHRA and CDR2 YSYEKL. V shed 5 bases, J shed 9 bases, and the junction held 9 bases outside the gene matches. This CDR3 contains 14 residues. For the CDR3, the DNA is TGCGCCAGCAGCGCCCGGGAGGGCGACACTGAGCAGTTCTTC. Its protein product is CASSAREGDTEQFF.

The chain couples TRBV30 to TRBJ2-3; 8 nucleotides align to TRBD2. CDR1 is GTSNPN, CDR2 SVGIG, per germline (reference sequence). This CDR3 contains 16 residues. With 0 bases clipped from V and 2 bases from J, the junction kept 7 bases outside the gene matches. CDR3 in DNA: TGTGCCTGGAGTGTACGGTTAGCGGGATACACAGATACGCAGTATTTT. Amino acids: CAWSVRLAGYTDTQYF.

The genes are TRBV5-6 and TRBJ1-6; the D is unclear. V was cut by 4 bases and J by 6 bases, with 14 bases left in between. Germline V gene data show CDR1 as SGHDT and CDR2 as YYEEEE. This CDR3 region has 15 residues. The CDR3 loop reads CASSLGTPSNSPLHF. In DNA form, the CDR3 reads TGTGCCAGCAGCCTCGGCACCCCGTCTAATTCACCCCTCCACTTT.

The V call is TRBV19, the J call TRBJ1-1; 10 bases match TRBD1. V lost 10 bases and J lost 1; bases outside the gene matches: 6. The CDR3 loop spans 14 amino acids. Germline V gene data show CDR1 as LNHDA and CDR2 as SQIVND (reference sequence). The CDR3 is CATGGTGANTEAFF. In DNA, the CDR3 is TGTGCCACGGGCGGGACAGGGGCGAACACTGAAGCTTTCTTT.

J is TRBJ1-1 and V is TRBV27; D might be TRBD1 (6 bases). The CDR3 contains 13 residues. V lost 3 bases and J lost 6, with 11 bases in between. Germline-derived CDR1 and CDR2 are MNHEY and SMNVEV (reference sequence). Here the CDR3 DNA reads TGTGCCAGCAGTTTTTCTCGACAGGCTGAAGCTTTCTTT. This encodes CASSFSRQAEAFF.

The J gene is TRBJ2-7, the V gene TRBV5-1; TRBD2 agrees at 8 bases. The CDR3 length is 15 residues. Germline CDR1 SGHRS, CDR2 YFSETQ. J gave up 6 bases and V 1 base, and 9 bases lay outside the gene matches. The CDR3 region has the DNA TGCGCCAGCAGCTTGACAGCGGGGGATCCTTTCGAGCAGTACTTC. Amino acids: CASSLTAGDPFEQYF.

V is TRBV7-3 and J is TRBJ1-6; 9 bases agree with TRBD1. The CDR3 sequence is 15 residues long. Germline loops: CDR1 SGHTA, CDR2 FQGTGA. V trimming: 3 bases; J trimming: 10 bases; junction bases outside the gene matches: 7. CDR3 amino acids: CASSFRTGVGSPLHF. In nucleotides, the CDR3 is TGTGCCAGCAGCTTCAGGACAGGGGTAGGATCACCCCTCCACTTT.

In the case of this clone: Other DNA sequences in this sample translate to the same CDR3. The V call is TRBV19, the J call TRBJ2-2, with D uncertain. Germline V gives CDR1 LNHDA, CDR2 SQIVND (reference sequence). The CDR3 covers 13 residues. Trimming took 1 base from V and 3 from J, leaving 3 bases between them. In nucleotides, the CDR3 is TGTGCCAGTAGTATAGGATACACCGGGGAGCTGTTTTTT. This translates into CASSIGYTGELFF. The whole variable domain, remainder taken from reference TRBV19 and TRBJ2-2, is DGGITQSPKYLFRKEGQNVTLSCEQNLNHDAMYWYRQDPGQGLRLIYYSQIVNDFQKGDIAEGYSVSREKKESFPLTVTSAQKNPTAFYLCASSIGYTGELFFGEGSRLTVL.

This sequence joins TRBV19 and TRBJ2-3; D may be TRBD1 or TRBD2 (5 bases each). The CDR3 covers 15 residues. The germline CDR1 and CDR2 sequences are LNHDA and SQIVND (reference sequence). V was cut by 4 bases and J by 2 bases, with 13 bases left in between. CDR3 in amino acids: CASSTRDRYTDTQYF. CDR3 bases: TGTGCCAGTAGTACCCGGGACCGATACACAGATACGCAGTATTTT.

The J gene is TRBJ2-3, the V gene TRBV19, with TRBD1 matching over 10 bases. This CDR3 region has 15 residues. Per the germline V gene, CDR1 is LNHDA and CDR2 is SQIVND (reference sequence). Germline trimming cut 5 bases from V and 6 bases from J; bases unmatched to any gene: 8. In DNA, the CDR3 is TGTGCCAGTAGTCCCGGGACAGGGGCGTGGGATACGCAGTATTTT. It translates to CASSPGTGAWDTQYF.

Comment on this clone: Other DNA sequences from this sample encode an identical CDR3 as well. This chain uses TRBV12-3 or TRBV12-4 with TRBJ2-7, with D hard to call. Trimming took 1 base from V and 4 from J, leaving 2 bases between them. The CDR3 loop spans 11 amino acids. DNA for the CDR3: TGTGCCAGCAGTTTAGGTTACGAGCAGTACTTC. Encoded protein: CASSLGYEQYF.

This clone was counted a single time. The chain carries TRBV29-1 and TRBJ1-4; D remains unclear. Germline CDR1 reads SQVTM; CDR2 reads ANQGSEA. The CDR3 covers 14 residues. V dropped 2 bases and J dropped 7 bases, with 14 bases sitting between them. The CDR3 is CSVEPRAPTEKLFF. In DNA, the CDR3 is TGCAGCGTTGAACCCCGGGCCCCAACTGAAAAACTGTTTTTT. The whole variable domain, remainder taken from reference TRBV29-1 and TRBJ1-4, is SAVISQKPSRDICQRGTSLTIQCQVDSQVTMMFWYRQQPGQSLTLIATANQGSEATYESGFVIDKFPISRPNLTFSTLTVSNMSPEDSSIYLCSVEPRAPTEKLFFGSGTQLSVL.

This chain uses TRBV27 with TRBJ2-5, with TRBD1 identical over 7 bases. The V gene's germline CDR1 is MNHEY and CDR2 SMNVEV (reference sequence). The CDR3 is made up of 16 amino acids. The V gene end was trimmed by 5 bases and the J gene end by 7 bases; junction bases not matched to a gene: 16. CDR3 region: CASSAIYRGRRGTQYF. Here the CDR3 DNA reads TGTGCCAGCAGTGCAATCTACAGGGGAAGGAGAGGGACCCAGTACTTC.

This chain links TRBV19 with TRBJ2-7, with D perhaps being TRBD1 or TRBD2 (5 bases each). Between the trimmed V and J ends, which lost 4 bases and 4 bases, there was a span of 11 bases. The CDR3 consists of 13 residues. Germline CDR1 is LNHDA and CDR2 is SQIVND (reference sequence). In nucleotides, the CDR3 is TGTGCCAGTAGTACCAGGGACGGGTACGAGCAGTACTTC. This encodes CASSTRDGYEQYF.